These 28 T cell receptor beta chains were sequenced from one sample in a study of OX40 agonist ivuxolimab in advanced cancers. Produced via immunoSEQ multiplex PCR; TCRdb's table is partial and in-frame only. This table holds about 48,000 clones, around 89% found once. The sample consisted of CD4+ or CD8+ T cells sorted from blood, taken in a trial of the OX40 agonist ivuxolimab. Source of these receptors: an adult with an advanced solid tumor such as melanoma, head and neck, liver or kidney cancer.

Written as DNA, the CDR3 is TGTGCCAGCACCCCTTTTTCGCTAAGGAACACCGGGGAGCTGTTTTTT. It encodes CASTPFSLRNTGELFF. The chain couples TRBV7-6 to TRBJ2-2; no clear D gene. This CDR3 region has 16 residues. Trimming took off 7 bases at V and 1 base at J, with 16 bases between the two ends. The V gene's germline CDR1 is SGHVS and CDR2 FNYEAQ.

V gene TRBV7-9 combines with J gene TRBJ2-2, with unresolved D. The germline V gene encodes CDR1 SEHNR and CDR2 FQNEAQ (reference sequence). CDR3 length equals 15 residues. Trimming took 1 base from V and 4 from J, leaving 10 bases between them. CDR3 region: CASSLVGSATGELFF. DNA for the CDR3: TGTGCCAGCAGCTTAGTTGGGTCAGCCACCGGGGAGCTGTTTTTT. Complete variable domain (other parts from reference TRBV7-9 and TRBJ2-2): DTGVSQNPRHKITKRGQNVTFRCDPISEHNRLYWYRQTLGQGPEFLTYFQNEAQLEKSRLLSDRFSAERPKGSFSTLEIQRTEQGDSAMYLCASSLVGSATGELFFGEGSRLTVL.

The gene calls are TRBV7-8 and TRBJ1-5; unclear D gene. Germline CDR1 reads SGHVS; CDR2 reads FQNEAQ. This CDR3 comprises 14 residues. With 1 base removed from V and 9 bases from J, the gap between germline ends came to 13 bases. The CDR3 reads CASSLVAGPRPQHF. CDR3 DNA sequence: TGTGCCAGCAGCTTAGTTGCAGGCCCGAGGCCCCAGCATTTT. Full variable domain (rest looked up from reference TRBV7-8 and TRBJ1-5): GAGVSQSPRYKVAKRGQDVALRCDPISGHVSLFWYQQALGQGPEFLTYFQNEAQLDKSGLPSDRFFAERPEGSVSTLKIQRTQQEDSAVYLCASSLVAGPRPQHFGDGTRLSIL.

The chain recombines TRBV5-6 with TRBJ2-5; D unclear. V dropped 0 bases and J dropped 4 bases, with 7 bases sitting between them. Germline V gene lookup returns CDR1 SGHDT and CDR2 YYEEEE. This CDR3 has 13 amino acids. The DNA for the CDR3 is TGTGCCAGCAGCTTGGTTCTTTTAGAGACCCAGTACTTC. It codes for CASSLVLLETQYF. The whole variable domain, filled in from reference TRBV5-6 and TRBJ2-5, reads DAGVTQSPTHLIKTRGQQVTLRCSPKSGHDTVSWYQQALGQGPQFIFQYYEEEERQRGNFPDRFSGHQFPNYSSELNVNALLLGDSALYLCASSLVLLETQYFGPGTRLLVL.

The V and J genes are TRBV27 and TRBJ2-3; TRBD2 aligns across 13 bases. The germline V gene encodes CDR1 MNHEY and CDR2 SMNVEV (reference sequence). The CDR3 has 20 residues. V lost 5 bases to trimming and J lost 0 bases; unmatched junction nucleotides: 14. CDR3 residues: CASSLWGPGLAGSSTDTQYF. The CDR3 bases are TGTGCCAGCAGTCTTTGGGGACCGGGACTAGCGGGGTCTAGCACAGATACGCAGTATTTT.

The J gene is TRBJ2-1, the V gene TRBV7-9, with 9 bases lining up with TRBD2. Germline values: CDR1 SEHNR, CDR2 FQNEAQ (reference sequence). This CDR3 has 16 residues. V was clipped by 4 bases and J by 3 bases; unmatched bases: 7. The CDR3 region has the DNA TGTGCCAGCAGCTCACCGTCTAGCGGGGACTACAATGAGCAGTTCTTC. As protein: CASSSPSSGDYNEQFF. The whole variable domain, filled in from reference TRBV7-9 and TRBJ2-1, reads DTGVSQNPRHKITKRGQNVTFRCDPISEHNRLYWYRQTLGQGPEFLTYFQNEAQLEKSRLLSDRFSAERPKGSFSTLEIQRTEQGDSAMYLCASSSPSSGDYNEQFFGPGTRLTVL.

This chain links TRBV9 with TRBJ2-7, with TRBD2 as a possible D gene (7 bases). Germline V gene sequence: CDR1 SGDLS, CDR2 YYNGEE. This CDR3 region has 14 residues. V was pared by 4 bases and J by 4 bases, with 15 bases between. The CDR3 reads CASSLGGRDYEQYF. CDR3 DNA sequence: TGTGCCAGCAGCTTAGGGGGGAGGGATTACGAGCAGTACTTC.

This chain joins TRBV7-9 and TRBJ1-1, with 12 nucleotides matching TRBD1. This CDR3 is 14 amino acids long. V was pared by 5 bases and J by 6 bases, with 4 bases of the junction left unmatched. Germline CDR1 and CDR2: SEHNR and FQNEAQ (reference sequence). CDR3 sequence (DNA): TGTGCCAGCAGCGAGGGACAGGGGGCCTCTGAAGCTTTCTTT. Encoded protein: CASSEGQGASEAFF.

The rearrangement uses TRBV11-2 and TRBJ2-2; D is perhaps TRBD2 (6 bases). CDR3 length: 16 residues. Trimming took 3 bases from V and 6 from J, leaving 17 bases between them. Germline CDR1 reads SGHAT; CDR2 reads FQNNGV. The CDR3 loop is CASSFPHMAGPGELFF. Here the CDR3 DNA reads TGTGCCAGCAGCTTCCCCCACATGGCGGGGCCCGGGGAGCTGTTTTTT.

CDR3 protein: CASSEWAGGNEQFF. The DNA for the CDR3 is TGTGCCAGCAGTGAATGGGCAGGGGGTAATGAGCAGTTCTTC. This chain uses TRBV25-1 with TRBJ2-7, with 7 positions matching TRBD1. Matching the DNA end better, TRBJ2-1 makes the J call doubtful. Germline values: CDR1 MGHDK, CDR2 SYGVNS. There are 14 residues in the CDR3.

This clone was counted once. One end of the junction is discordant with germline, which a read error may explain. CDR3: CASSPRPGAIQSQHF. The CDR3 DNA reads TGTGCCAGCAGCCCACGACCGGGGGCGATTCAGTCCCAGCATTTT. This chain joins TRBV5-8 and TRBJ1-5; TRBD1 might be the D (6 bases). The length of the CDR3 is 15 residues. Per the germline V gene, CDR1 is SGHTS and CDR2 is YDEGEE.

The V and J genes are TRBV6-6 and TRBJ2-4; D perhaps matches TRBD1 (5 bases). The CDR3 is 14 residues long. Trimming removed 2 bases at V and 5 bases at J, with 10 bases between. The germline CDR1 and CDR2 sequences are MNHNY and SVGAGI (reference sequence). Here the CDR3 DNA reads TGTGCCAGCAGTTACAGGGGCTCCCAAAACATTCAGTACTTC. Translating it yields CASSYRGSQNIQYF.

The genes are TRBV7-9 and TRBJ2-1; D ambiguous. CDR3 length equals 12 residues. Germline loops: CDR1 SEHNR, CDR2 FQNEAQ (reference sequence). The V end was cut by 2 bases, the J end by 8 bases, with 7 bases between. For the CDR3, the DNA is TGTGCCAGCAGCTTAAACATCCATGAGCAGTTCTTC. This encodes CASSLNIHEQFF.

This chain uses TRBV7-3 with TRBJ1-1, with 9 bases aligning to TRBD1. With 2 bases clipped from V and 1 base from J, the junction kept 2 bases outside the gene matches. The length of the CDR3 is 15 residues. CDR1 and CDR2 (germline): SGHTA, FQGTGA. The CDR3 sequence: CASSLGTGRNTEAFF. CDR3 DNA: TGTGCCAGCAGCTTAGGGACAGGGAGGAACACTGAAGCTTTCTTT. The full variable domain, its missing parts supplied by reference TRBV7-3 and TRBJ1-1, is GAGVSQTPSNKVTEKGKYVELRCDPISGHTALYWYRQSLGQGPEFLIYFQGTGAADDSGLPNDRFFAVRPEGSVSTLKIQRTERGDSAVYLCASSLGTGRNTEAFFGQGTRLTVV.

V gene TRBV6-6 combines with J gene TRBJ2-7; 9 positions match TRBD1. The J segment lost 6 bases and the V segment lost 10 bases, leaving 10 bases of the junction unmatched. The CDR3 is made up of 13 amino acids. From germline, CDR1 is MNHNY and CDR2 SVGAGI (reference sequence). This CDR3 reads CAIGGTGLSEQYF. Here the CDR3 DNA reads TGTGCCATTGGGGGGACAGGGTTGAGCGAGCAGTACTTC.

The sample holds a few counts of this clone. Additional DNA sequences in this sample encode the identical CDR3. The V and J genes are TRBV19 and TRBJ1-1; D is ambiguous. Germline V gene sequence: CDR1 LNHDA, CDR2 SQIVND (reference sequence). The V end was cut by 1 base, the J end by 1 base, with 4 bases between. This CDR3 is 13 amino acids long. The CDR3 nucleotides read TGTGCCAGTAGTATAGGGGGGAACACTGAAGCTTTCTTT. It is translated as CASSIGGNTEAFF.

The chain couples TRBV30 to TRBJ1-1, with 7 bases that match TRBD1. The germline V gene has CDR1 GTSNPN and CDR2 SVGIG (reference sequence). This CDR3 comprises 12 residues. V trimming: 5 bases; J trimming: 5 bases; junction bases outside the gene matches: 5. The CDR3 bases are TGTGCCTGGGTTACAGGGGTAACTGAAGCTTTCTTT. Its translation is CAWVTGVTEAFF.

The V and J genes are TRBV7-2 and TRBJ2-7; D is undetermined. The CDR3 loop spans 15 amino acids. V was trimmed by 5 bases and J by 4 bases, leaving 18 bases between them. CDR1 SGHTA and CDR2 FQGNSA come from the germline V gene. CDR3 loop: CASSRTGAGVYEQYF. The CDR3 coding sequence is TGTGCCAGCAGCCGCACCGGTGCTGGAGTATACGAGCAGTACTTC.

The rearrangement links TRBV14 to TRBJ1-1; the D gene is possibly TRBD1 (6 bases). In germline, CDR1 is SGHDN, CDR2 FVKESK. The CDR3 contains 16 residues. V lost 4 bases and J 2 bases, leaving 17 bases between the germline ends. This chain's CDR3 is CASSPPGRGGNTEAFF. The DNA of the CDR3 is TGTGCCAGCAGCCCCCCCGGGAGGGGGGGAAACACTGAAGCTTTCTTT.

This chain joins TRBV7-3 and TRBJ2-1, with TRBD2 matching 7 bases. The CDR3 has 15 residues. V shed 5 bases and J 4 bases; nucleotides not matched to a gene: 8. The germline V gene has CDR1 SGHTA and CDR2 FQGTGA. The chain's CDR3 is CASSLLAGDYNEQFF. DNA of the CDR3: TGTGCCAGCAGCCTTCTGGCGGGAGATTACAATGAGCAGTTCTTC.

The V and J genes are TRBV11-2 and TRBJ1-2; 7 positions agree with TRBD1. V was clipped by 4 bases and J by 8 bases; unmatched bases: 4. Germline V gene lookup returns CDR1 SGHAT and CDR2 FQNNGV. This CDR3 contains 12 residues. CDR3 bases: TGTGCCAGCAGCTCGACAGGGAGAGGCTACACCTTC. The encoded protein is CASSSTGRGYTF.

This chain connects TRBV4-1 to TRBJ2-7; no reliable D call. Trimming took 2 bases from V and 7 from J, leaving 12 bases between them. Germline V gene data show CDR1 as MGHRA and CDR2 as YSYEKL. This CDR3 contains 13 residues. CDR3 bases: TGCGCCAGCAGCCAATGGAACGAGAAAGAGCAGTACTTC. This encodes CASSQWNEKEQYF.

The chain couples TRBV6-5 to TRBJ2-1, with TRBD1 identical over 10 bases. The trim removed 5 bases at V and 7 bases at J, leaving 8 bases unmatched. Germline assignment: CDR1 MNHEY and CDR2 SVGAGI. The CDR3 is 15 residues long. The CDR3: CASSTAGTGVNEQFF. The CDR3 bases are TGTGCCAGCAGTACGGCCGGGACAGGGGTTAATGAGCAGTTCTTC.

The chain combines TRBV14 with TRBJ2-7; 7 nucleotides match TRBD1. The CDR3 is made up of 16 amino acids. J lost 2 bases, V lost 4 bases, and 11 bases had no gene match. Germline loops: CDR1 SGHDN, CDR2 FVKESK. The CDR3 loop reads CASSPLTRDSTYEQYF. CDR3 sequence (DNA): TGTGCCAGCAGCCCGCTGACTCGGGACAGTACCTACGAGCAGTACTTC.

The chain joins TRBV7-9 to TRBJ2-3, with a tentative D call TRBD2 (6 bases). This CDR3 is 17 amino acids long. The V end lost 2 bases, the J end lost 0 bases, and 15 bases lay between the germline ends. From germline, CDR1 is SEHNR and CDR2 FQNEAQ (reference sequence). The CDR3 loop reads CASSLNGASESTDTQYF. Written as DNA, the CDR3 is TGTGCCAGCAGCTTAAATGGGGCTAGCGAAAGCACAGATACGCAGTATTTT.

This clone has just one count. The V gene is TRBV19, the J gene TRBJ2-7; 8 positions agree with TRBD1. The CDR3 sequence is 14 residues long. V dropped 9 bases and J dropped 0; count of bases not matched to a gene: 7. Germline V gives CDR1 LNHDA, CDR2 SQIVND (reference sequence). CDR3 amino acids: CASAGTGGSYEQYF. For the CDR3, the DNA is TGTGCCAGCGCCGGGACAGGAGGCTCCTACGAGCAGTACTTC.

CDR3 region: CATETGRGVVDEQFF. The CDR3 DNA follows: TGTGCCACCGAGACGGGGCGGGGGGTGGTCGATGAGCAGTTCTTC. V usage is TRBV19 and J usage is TRBJ2-1; TRBD2 agrees at 8 bases. CDR1 and CDR2 from the germline V gene are LNHDA and SQIVND (reference sequence). The CDR3 loop spans 15 amino acids. V trimming: 10 bases; J trimming: 8 bases; junction bases outside the gene matches: 16.

This rearrangement joins TRBV6-5 to TRBJ1-1, with 9 bases identical to TRBD1. V was clipped by 0 bases and J by 6 bases; unmatched bases: 2. CDR1 is MNHEY, CDR2 SVGAGI, per germline. The CDR3 extends over 14 amino acids. Here the CDR3 reads CASSYSDRGAEAFF. DNA of the CDR3: TGTGCCAGCAGTTACTCGGACAGGGGAGCTGAAGCTTTCTTT.